Listed here are 8 T cell receptor beta chains from one sample, sequenced in a study of OX40 agonist ivuxolimab in advanced cancers. The method was immunoSEQ multiplex PCR; TCRdb's version includes in-frame clones alone and lacks a portion of them. The table records about 58,000 clones, 80% to 90% of them present only once. The sequences come from CD4+ or CD8+ T cells sorted from blood, collected in a trial of the OX40 agonist ivuxolimab. These TCRs come from an adult with an advanced solid tumor such as melanoma, head and neck, liver or kidney cancer.

The chain links TRBV19 to TRBJ2-5, with D possibly being TRBD1 or TRBD2 (7 bases each). Germline loops: CDR1 LNHDA, CDR2 SQIVND (reference sequence). This CDR3 region has 14 residues. V shed 4 bases and J shed 3 bases, with 12 bases lying between them. The CDR3 region is CASSRQGGEETQYF. The CDR3 DNA reads TGTGCCAGTAGTAGACAGGGAGGGGAAGAGACCCAGTACTTC.

The table lists this clone with a few counts. The V gene is TRBV18, the J gene TRBJ1-5; tentatively, D is TRBD1 (5 bases). V was pared by 5 bases and J by 0 bases, with 11 bases between. The CDR3 extends over 15 amino acids. The V gene's germline CDR1 is KGHSH and CDR2 LQKENI. The CDR3 protein is CASSSAGNSNQPQHF. The CDR3 nucleotides read TGTGCCAGCTCAAGCGCAGGGAATAGCAATCAGCCCCAGCATTTT. Filled out from reference TRBV18 and TRBJ1-5, the complete variable domain reads NAGVMQNPRHLVRRRGQEARLRCSPMKGHSHVYWYRQLPEEGLKFMVYLQKENIIDESGMPKERFSAEFPKEGPSILRIQQVVRGDSAAYFCASSSAGNSNQPQHFGDGTRLSIL.

The CDR3 DNA reads TGCGCCAGCAGCCAAGGGCGGCAGTCTGAGCAGTTCTTC. Translated: CASSQGRQSEQFF. The J gene is TRBJ2-1, the V gene TRBV4-3, with no clear D. The V gene's germline CDR1 is LGHNA and CDR2 YSLEER. The CDR3 loop spans 13 amino acids. The V and J ends lost 1 base and 9 bases respectively, with 10 bases between them.

This clone was counted a few times. The rearrangement links TRBV29-1 to TRBJ2-1; 13 bases map to TRBD2. CDR1 is SQVTM and CDR2 is ANQGSEA in the germline V gene. The CDR3 consists of 13 residues. Trimming took 7 bases from V and 11 from J; bases not matched to a gene: 8. The CDR3 sequence is CSAGTSGTPQQFF. CDR3 nucleotides: TGCAGCGCCGGGACTAGCGGGACCCCACAGCAGTTCTTC.

The chain joins TRBV29-1 to TRBJ2-1; D remains ambiguous. The CDR3 has 12 residues. Germline V gene data show CDR1 as SQVTM and CDR2 as ANQGSEA. The germline V and J ends were trimmed by 5 bases and 8 bases, with 13 bases remaining between them. For the CDR3, the DNA is TGCAGCGTTATATGGGGTGGGTATGAGCAGTTCTTC. This codes for CSVIWGGYEQFF.

The CDR3 sequence is CASSIGARELFF. CDR3 sequence (DNA): TGTGCCAGTAGTATAGGGGCCCGGGAGCTGTTTTTT. The genes are TRBV19 and TRBJ2-2; D is uncertain. Trimming shortened V by 1 base and J by 9 bases, and 6 bases separated the two germline ends. Germline CDR1 and CDR2: LNHDA and SQIVND (reference sequence). The CDR3 is 12 residues long.

The sample holds a few counts of this clone. The V and J genes are TRBV5-1 and TRBJ2-3, with 7 bases that match TRBD1. V trimming: 0 bases; J trimming: 5 bases; junction bases outside the gene matches: 3. Germline loops: CDR1 SGHRS, CDR2 YFSETQ. The CDR3 length is 14 residues. The CDR3 DNA is TGCGCCAGCAGCTTGGGACAGGGCGGAGATACGCAGTATTTT. It translates to CASSLGQGGDTQYF.

The chain joins TRBV11-2 to TRBJ2-5; D remains ambiguous. Judging by the DNA end, TRBJ2-7 fits better; the J call may be wrong. The germline V gene has CDR1 SGHAT and CDR2 FQNNGV. The CDR3 has 12 residues. DNA for the CDR3: TGTGCCAGCAGCTTGGGCACCTACGAGCAGTACTTC. Amino acid sequence: CASSLGTYEQYF.